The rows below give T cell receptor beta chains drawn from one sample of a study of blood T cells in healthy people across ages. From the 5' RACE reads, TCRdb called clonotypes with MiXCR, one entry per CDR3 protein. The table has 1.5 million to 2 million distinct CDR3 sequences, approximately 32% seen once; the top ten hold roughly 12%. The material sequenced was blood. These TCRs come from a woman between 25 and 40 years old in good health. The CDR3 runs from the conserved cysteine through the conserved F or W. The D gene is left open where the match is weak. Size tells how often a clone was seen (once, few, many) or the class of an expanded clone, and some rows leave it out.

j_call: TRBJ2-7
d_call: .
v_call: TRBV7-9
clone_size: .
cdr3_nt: TGTGCCAGCAGCTTAGGTGCCGGTCGCGAGCAGTACTTC
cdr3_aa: CASSLGAGREQYF

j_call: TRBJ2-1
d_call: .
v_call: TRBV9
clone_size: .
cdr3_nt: TGTGCCAGCAGCGGGAGGGGGGGGGCAGTTCGGAATGAGCAGTTCTTC
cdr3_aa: CASSGRGGAVRNEQFF

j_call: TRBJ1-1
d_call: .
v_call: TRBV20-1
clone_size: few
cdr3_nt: TGCAGTGCCCCTGTAAGGGCTATGAACACTGAAGCTTTCTTT
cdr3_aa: CSAPVRAMNTEAFF

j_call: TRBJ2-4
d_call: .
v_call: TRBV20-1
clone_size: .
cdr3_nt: TGCAGTGCTAGAGGGGTGCGGATCCGCTACGAGCGGTACTTC
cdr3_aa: CSARGVRIRYERYF

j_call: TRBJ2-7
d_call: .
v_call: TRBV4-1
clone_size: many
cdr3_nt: TGCGCCAGCAGCCAAGATCGGGCGGGTAGGGAAGCCTACGAGCAGTACTTC
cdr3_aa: CASSQDRAGREAYEQYF

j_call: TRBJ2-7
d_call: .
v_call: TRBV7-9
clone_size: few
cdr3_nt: TGTGCCAGCAGCCTTGGGTTCCCCAACGAGCAGTACTTC
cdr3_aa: CASSLGFPNEQYF

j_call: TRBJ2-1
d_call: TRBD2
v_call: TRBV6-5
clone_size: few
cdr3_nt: TGTGCCAGCAGCCGGGGACTAGCGGGATTCCGTAATGAGCAGTTCTTC
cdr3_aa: CASSRGLAGFRNEQFF

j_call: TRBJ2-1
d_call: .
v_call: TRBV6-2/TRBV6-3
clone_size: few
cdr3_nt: TGTGCCAGCAGTGGGTGGGACGGGAGTGCAGAGTTGTCCTACAATGAGCAGTTCTTC
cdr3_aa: CASSGWDGSAELSYNEQFF

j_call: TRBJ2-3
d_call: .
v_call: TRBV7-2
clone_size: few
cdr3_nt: TGTGCCAGCAACTTAGTGTTGAGTACGCAGTATTTT
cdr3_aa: CASNLVLSTQYF

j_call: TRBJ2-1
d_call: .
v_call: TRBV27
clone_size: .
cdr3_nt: TGTGCCAGCAGCTCCCCAGGGCACAATGAGCAGTTCTTC
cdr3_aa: CASSSPGHNEQFF

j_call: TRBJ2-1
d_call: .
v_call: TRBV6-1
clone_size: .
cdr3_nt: TGTGCCAGCATAGTTTGGGTTTCGGGGTACAATGAGCAGTTCTTC
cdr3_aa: CASIVWVSGYNEQFF

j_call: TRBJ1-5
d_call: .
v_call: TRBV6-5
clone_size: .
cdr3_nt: TGTGCCAGCAGTTCGGGGGCAGGTCAGCCCCAGCATTTT
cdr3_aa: CASSSGAGQPQHF

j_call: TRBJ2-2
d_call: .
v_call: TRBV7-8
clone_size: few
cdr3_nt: TGTGCCAGCAGCGCGACGGGGGCGACCAGGGAGCTGTTTTTT
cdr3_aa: CASSATGATRELFF

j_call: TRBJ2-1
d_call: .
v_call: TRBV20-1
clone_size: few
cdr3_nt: TGCAGTGCTGGTAATGGGGATGAGCAGTTCTTC
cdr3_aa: CSAGNGDEQFF

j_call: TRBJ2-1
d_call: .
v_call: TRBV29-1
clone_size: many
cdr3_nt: TGCAGCGTTGATCTTTACAATGAGCAGTTCTTC
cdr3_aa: CSVDLYNEQFF

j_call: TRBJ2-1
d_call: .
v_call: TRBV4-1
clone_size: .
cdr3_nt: TGCGCCAGCAGCCAAGGCCGGGGGATAAGGCCGGTTTCCTACAATGAGCAGTTCTTC
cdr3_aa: CASSQGRGIRPVSYNEQFF

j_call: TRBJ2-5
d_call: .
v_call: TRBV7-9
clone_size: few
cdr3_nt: TGTGCCAGCAGCATTTCGGGACGAGAAGAGACCCAGTACTTC
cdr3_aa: CASSISGREETQYF

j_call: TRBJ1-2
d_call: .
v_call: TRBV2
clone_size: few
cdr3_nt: TGTGCCAGCAGTGATGCCCGGGGGGACTATGGCTACACCTTC
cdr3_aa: CASSDARGDYGYTF

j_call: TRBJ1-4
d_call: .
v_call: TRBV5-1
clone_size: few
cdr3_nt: TGCGCCAGCAGCTTGGCCCGCGGACTGGGTGGTGAAAAACTGTTTTTT
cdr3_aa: CASSLARGLGGEKLFF

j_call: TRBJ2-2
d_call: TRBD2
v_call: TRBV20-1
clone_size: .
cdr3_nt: TGCAGTGCTGGGACTAGCGGGAGGCGCACCGGGGAGCTGTTTTTT
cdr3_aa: CSAGTSGRRTGELFF

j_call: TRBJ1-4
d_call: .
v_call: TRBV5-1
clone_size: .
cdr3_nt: TGCGCCAGCAAGCTTAATGAAAAACTGTTTTTT
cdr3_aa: CASKLNEKLFF

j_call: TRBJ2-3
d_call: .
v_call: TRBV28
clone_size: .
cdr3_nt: TGTGCCAGCAGTTTGACGGGGGCTACGCAGTATTTT
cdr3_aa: CASSLTGATQYF

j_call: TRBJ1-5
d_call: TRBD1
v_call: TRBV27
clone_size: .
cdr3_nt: TGTGCCAGCAGTTTATCGATAGGATCGGGACAGAGGAATCAGCCCCAGCATTTT
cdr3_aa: CASSLSIGSGQRNQPQHF

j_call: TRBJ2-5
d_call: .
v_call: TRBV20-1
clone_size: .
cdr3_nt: TGCAGTGCAGAGACATGGGCGTTCCAAGAGACCCAGTACTTC
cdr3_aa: CSAETWAFQETQYF

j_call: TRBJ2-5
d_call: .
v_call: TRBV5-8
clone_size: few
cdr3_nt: TGTGCCAGCAGCCAACGACGGCGAAAGAAAGAGACCCAGTACTTC
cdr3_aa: CASSQRRRKKETQYF

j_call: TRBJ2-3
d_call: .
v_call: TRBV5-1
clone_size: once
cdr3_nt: TGCGCCAGCAGGAATAATGCCTTTGGCAGGTCTAGCACAGATACGCAGTATTTT
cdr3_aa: CASRNNAFGRSSTDTQYF

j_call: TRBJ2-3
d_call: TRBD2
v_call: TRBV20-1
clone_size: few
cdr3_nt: TGCAGTGCTAGGCTTAGCGGGGGTAGCACAGATACGCAGTATTTT
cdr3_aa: CSARLSGGSTDTQYF

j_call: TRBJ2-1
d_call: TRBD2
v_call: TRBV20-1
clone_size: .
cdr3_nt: TGCAGTGCTAGAGAATTAGGACTAGCGGGCCTCAATGAGCAGTTCTTC
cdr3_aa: CSARELGLAGLNEQFF

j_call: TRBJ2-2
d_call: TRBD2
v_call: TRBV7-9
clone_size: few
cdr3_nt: TGTGCCAGCAGATCAGCGGGAGATATTGCGAACACCGGGGAGCTGTTTTTT
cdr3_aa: CASRSAGDIANTGELFF

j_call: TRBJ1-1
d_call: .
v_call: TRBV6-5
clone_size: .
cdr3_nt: TGTGCCAGCAGTTACTCGAGTTGGACGGTGAACACTGAAGCTTTCTTT
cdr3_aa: CASSYSSWTVNTEAFF

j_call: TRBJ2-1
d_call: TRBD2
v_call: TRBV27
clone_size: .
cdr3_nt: TGTGCCAGCAGTTTATCGAACCGGGGGGGCCAAAGTGAGCAGTTCTTC
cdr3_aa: CASSLSNRGGQSEQFF

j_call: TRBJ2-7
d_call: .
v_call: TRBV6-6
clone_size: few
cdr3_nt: TGTGCCAGCAGTTACACCGGACAGATCTACGAGCAGTACTTC
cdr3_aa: CASSYTGQIYEQYF

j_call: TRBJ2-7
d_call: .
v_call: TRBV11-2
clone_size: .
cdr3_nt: TGTGCCAGCAGCCCGACTAGTCTGAGCGAGCAGTACTTC
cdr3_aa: CASSPTSLSEQYF

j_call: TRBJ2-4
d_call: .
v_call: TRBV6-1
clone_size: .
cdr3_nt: TGTGCCAGCAGTGAAATGGGGGGAGTCTTAGCCAAAAACATTCAGTACTTC
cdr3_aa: CASSEMGGVLAKNIQYF

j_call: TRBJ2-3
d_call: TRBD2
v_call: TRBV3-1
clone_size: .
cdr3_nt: TGTGCCAGCAGCCAAGAATCCCCCTTGCGGGGGGAATCAGATACGCAGTATTTT
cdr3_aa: CASSQESPLRGESDTQYF

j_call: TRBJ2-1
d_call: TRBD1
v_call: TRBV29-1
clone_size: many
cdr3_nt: TGCAGCACCAACCTCGGACAGGCCTACAATGAGCAGTTCTTC
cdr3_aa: CSTNLGQAYNEQFF

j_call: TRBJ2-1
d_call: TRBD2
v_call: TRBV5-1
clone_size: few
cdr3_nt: TGCGCCAGCAGCGACCTGACGGGCGGGGGTTTCAATGAGCAGTTCTTC
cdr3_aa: CASSDLTGGGFNEQFF

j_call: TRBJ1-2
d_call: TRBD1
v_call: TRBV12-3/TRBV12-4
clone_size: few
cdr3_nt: TGTGCCAGCAGTTGGGGGACAGGAGATGACTACACCTTC
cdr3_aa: CASSWGTGDDYTF

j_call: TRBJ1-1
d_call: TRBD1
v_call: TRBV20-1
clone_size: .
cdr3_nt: TGCAGTGCTAGAGTTGGGACAGTAAACACTGAAGCTTTCTTT
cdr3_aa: CSARVGTVNTEAFF

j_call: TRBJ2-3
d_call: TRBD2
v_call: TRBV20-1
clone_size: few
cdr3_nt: TGCAGTGCTGCTACTCCAGCGGGGATCACTAGCACAGATACGCAGTATTTT
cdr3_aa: CSAATPAGITSTDTQYF

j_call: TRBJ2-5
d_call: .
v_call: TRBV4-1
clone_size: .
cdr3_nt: TGCGCCAGCAGCCAAGGCTTAGACAATGAGCAGTACTTC
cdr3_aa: CASSQGLDNEQYF

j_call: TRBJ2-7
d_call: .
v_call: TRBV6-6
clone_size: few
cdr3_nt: TGTGCCCTAAGCGCCAGGTTGGCACCCTACGAGCAGTACTTC
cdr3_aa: CALSARLAPYEQYF

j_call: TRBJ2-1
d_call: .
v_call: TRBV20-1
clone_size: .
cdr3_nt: TGCAGTGCCCCCCGAGGTGGTCCTGGATACAATGAGCAGTTCTTC
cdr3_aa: CSAPRGGPGYNEQFF

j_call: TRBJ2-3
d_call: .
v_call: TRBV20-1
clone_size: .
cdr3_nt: TGCAGTGCTAGGCTCAGGGATAAGACAGATACGCAGTATTTT
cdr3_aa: CSARLRDKTDTQYF

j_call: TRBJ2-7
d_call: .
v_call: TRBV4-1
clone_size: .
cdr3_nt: TGCGCCAGCAGCCAACAGGGAGGAAATTCCTACGAGCAGTACTTC
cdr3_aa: CASSQQGGNSYEQYF

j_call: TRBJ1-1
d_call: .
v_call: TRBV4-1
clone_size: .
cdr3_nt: TGCGCCAGCAGCCAAGAGGGGGTTTTGAACACTGAAGATTTCTTT
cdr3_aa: CASSQEGVLNTEDFF

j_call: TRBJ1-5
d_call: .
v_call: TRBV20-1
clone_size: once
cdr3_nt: TGCAGGCCCGGGCGGGGTAGCAATCAGCCCCAGCATTTT
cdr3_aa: CRPGRGSNQPQHF

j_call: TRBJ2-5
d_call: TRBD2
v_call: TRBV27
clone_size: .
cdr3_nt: TGTGCCAGCAGTTTGGGTAGCGGGCTACAAGAGACCCAGTACTTC
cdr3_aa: CASSLGSGLQETQYF

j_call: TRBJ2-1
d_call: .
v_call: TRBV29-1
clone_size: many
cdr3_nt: TGCAGCGTTGAGGGCCGAGTGAGCTCCTACAATGAGCAGTTCTTC
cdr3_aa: CSVEGRVSSYNEQFF

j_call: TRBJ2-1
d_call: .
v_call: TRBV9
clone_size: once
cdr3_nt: TGTGCCAGCAGCGTAGGAGTTAGCGCCTACAATGAGCAGTTCTTC
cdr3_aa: CASSVGVSAYNEQFF

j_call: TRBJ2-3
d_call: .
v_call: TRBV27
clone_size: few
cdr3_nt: TGTGCCAGCAGTTTCAGGGGAGGTATCACAGATACGCAGTATTTT
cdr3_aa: CASSFRGGITDTQYF

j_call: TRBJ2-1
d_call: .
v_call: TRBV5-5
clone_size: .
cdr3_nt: TGTGCCAGCAGCTTGGCGGGTTTTCAGTTCTTC
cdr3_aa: CASSLAGFQFF

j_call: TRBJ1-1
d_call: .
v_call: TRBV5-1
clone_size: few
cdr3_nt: TGCGCCAGCAGCTTGGACACAGGGACGGGCACTGAAGCTTTCTTT
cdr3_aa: CASSLDTGTGTEAFF

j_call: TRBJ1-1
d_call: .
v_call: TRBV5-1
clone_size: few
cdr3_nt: TGCGCCAGCACCCCAGAGGGGGTTTGGACTGAAGCTTTCTTT
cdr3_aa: CASTPEGVWTEAFF

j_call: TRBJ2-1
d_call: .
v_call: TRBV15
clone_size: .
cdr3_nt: TGTGCCACCAGCAGAGATCTGAAAGGGACCCGACCATACAATGAGCAGTTCTTC
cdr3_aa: CATSRDLKGTRPYNEQFF